Presented here are 32 T cell receptor delta chains from one specimen sequenced in a study of gamma-delta chains in newborns, infants, children. TCRdb reapplied CATT to the reads. The sample has 810 or so delta-chain clones, 1% seen once. The sequenced material came from blood. The source is a child in good health.

The table lists this clone with a few counts. The TCRdb record carries a much larger clone's protein, which differs from this DNA's translation at residue 3; a read error is the likely cause, and the protein listed here is the DNA translation. The chain links TRDV2 to TRDJ1; 11 nucleotides align to TRDD3. The CDR3 length is 18 residues. CDR1 GEAIGNYY and CDR2 EKD come from the germline V gene. The CDR3 sequence: CARDPLVGGYGYTDKLIF. The CDR3 nucleotides are TGTGCCCGTGACCCTCTAGTTGGGGGATACGGGTACACCGATAAACTCATCTTT.

This clone appeared a few times. The amino acid sequence in TCRdb belongs to a much larger clone and departs from this DNA's translation at residue 9, likely a sequencing read error; the sequence shown is translated from the DNA. The chain couples TRDV1 to TRDJ2, with D perhaps given as TRDD2 or TRDD3 (5 bases each). With 9 bases removed from V and 1 base from J, the gap between germline ends came to 30 bases. The CDR3 contains 20 residues. The germline CDR1 and CDR2 sequences are TSWWSYY and QGS. CDR3: CALLIPLLVDKTYLTAQLFF. The CDR3 DNA reads as TGTGCTCTCCTAATCCCCCTACTGGTGGATAAGACCTATTTGACAGCACAACTCTTCTTT.

Judged by abundance, this clone is hyperexpanded (1% or more). This sample also contains other DNA sequences that code for the same CDR3. The J gene is TRDJ1, the V gene TRDV2, with 11 bases identical to TRDD3. Per germline, CDR1 GEAIGNYY and CDR2 EKD. The CDR3 loop spans 15 amino acids. J lost 9 bases, V lost 2 bases, and 10 bases had no gene match. CDR3 residues: CACDSLGDTGRELIF. CDR3 sequence (DNA): TGTGCCTGTGACAGTTTGGGGGATACGGGGCGGGAACTCATCTTT.

This clone was counted a few times. The protein TCRdb lists belongs to a much larger clone and differs from this DNA's translation at residue 14, which points to a read error; the protein shown is made from the DNA. V gene TRDV3 combines with J gene TRDJ1, with TRDD3 identical over 7 bases. Germline V gene lookup returns CDR1 TVYSNPD and CDR2 GDNSRS (reference sequence). The CDR3 length is 19 residues. Trimming cost V 1 base and J 3 bases; bases outside gene matches: 23. The CDR3 here is CAFIVLGLGLGTGADKLIF. The CDR3 nucleotides read TGTGCCTTTATAGTCCTGGGTCTGGGACTGGGGACCGGAGCCGATAAACTCATCTTT.

This clone occurred a few times. This likely came from a read error, as a far larger clone is one base away. The sample contains more than one DNA sequence encoding this CDR3. The chain is built from TRDV2 and TRDJ1; 11 nucleotides match TRDD3. There are 15 residues in the CDR3. The germline V gene has CDR1 GEAIGNYY and CDR2 EKD. CDR3 sequence (DNA): TGCGCCTGTGACAGTTTGGGGGATACGGGGCGGGAACTCATCTTT. Translated, it gives CACDSLGDTGRELIF.

By share of the sample, this clone is medium-sized. A far larger clone differs by one base, so this is likely a read error. J is TRDJ3 and V is TRDV2; D unclear. Germline lookup yields CDR1 GEAIGNYY and CDR2 EKD. The CDR3 is made up of 20 amino acids. CDR3 residues: CACGTLKRIPSSWDTRQMFF. CDR3 DNA: TGTGCCTGTGGCACCTTGAAGCGGATTCCAAGCTCCTGGGACACCCGACAGATGTTTTTC.

This clone qualifies as medium-sized. It differs at one base from a far larger clone, so likely a read error. The V and J genes are TRDV2 and TRDJ1, with 7 bases aligning to TRDD3. The CDR3 sequence is 16 residues long. V gave up 0 bases and J gave up 3 bases; unmatched junction bases: 9. Germline CDR1 and CDR2: GEAIGNYY and EKD. In nucleotides, the CDR3 is TGTGCCTGTGACACCGTTGGGGATAGGCTCCCCGATAAACTCATCTTT. Its protein is CACDTVGDRLPDKLIF.

Note on this clone: TCRdb's protein, taken from a much larger clone, differs from this DNA's translation at residue 14, likely owing to a read error; the protein displayed comes from the DNA. The chain has TRDV1 and TRDJ1; TRDD3 matches 12 bases. The germline gives CDR1 TSWWSYY, CDR2 QGS. The CDR3 loop spans 20 amino acids. The V gene end was trimmed by 0 bases and the J gene end by 1 base; junction bases not matched to a gene: 12. In DNA form, the CDR3 reads TGTGCTCTTGGGGAACTACCCTTCTACTGGGGGATACATAGCACCGATAAACTCATCTTT. This translates into CALGELPFYWGIHSTDKLIF.

Worth noting for this clone: It is likely a read error: a sequence one base away is far more abundant. Different DNA sequences within this sample yield the same CDR3. This chain connects TRDV1 to TRDJ1, with a weak D call TRDD3 (5 bases). Looked up from germline, CDR1 is TSWWSYY and CDR2 is QGS. CDR3 length: 16 residues. The CDR3 coding sequence is TGTGCCCTTGGGGAACTACCGTTGGGGTACACCGATAAACTCATCTTT. This translates into CALGELPLGYTDKLIF.

This clone turned up a few times. A single base is all that separates this from a far larger clone, so a read error is likely. The chain carries TRDV2 and TRDJ3; 9 nucleotides line up with TRDD3. Germline trimming cut 3 bases from V and 0 bases from J; bases unmatched to any gene: 17. The CDR3 loop spans 22 amino acids. Germline-derived CDR1 and CDR2 are GEAIGNYY and EKD. CDR3 DNA sequence: TGTGCCTGTGACCCGACTCGTACTGGGGGACACGACAGCTCCTGGGACACCCGACAGATGTTTTTC. Translation gives CACDPTRTGGHDSSWDTRQMFF.

In this sample, this clone turned up a few times. It differs at one base from a far larger clone, so likely a read error. The V and J genes are TRDV1 and TRDJ1; 11 bases map to TRDD3. Germline CDR1 reads TSWWSYY; CDR2 reads QGS. The V segment lost 1 base and the J segment 0 bases; nucleotides outside the gene matches: 28. The length of the CDR3 is 25 residues. The CDR3 loop reads CALGEPRPATMGWGILQTYTDKLIF. As DNA, the CDR3 is TGTGCTCTTGGGGAACCTCGACCCGCTACTATGGGCTGGGGGATACTCCAAACGTACACCGATAAACTCATCTTT.

There are a few counts of this clone. Since a far larger clone is one base different, this is likely a read error. The same CDR3 also results from other DNA sequences found in this sample. The rearrangement links TRDV1 to TRDJ1, with D tentatively TRDD2 or TRDD3 (7 bases each). CDR1 and CDR2 from the germline V gene are TSWWSYY and QGS. V gave up 6 bases and J gave up 0 bases, with 32 bases separating them. This CDR3 is 21 amino acids long. Here the CDR3 reads CALGEVFLRSSGGQYTDKLIF. CDR3 bases: TGTGCTCTTGGCGAGGTCTTCCTAAGGTCTTCTGGGGGTCAGTACACCGATAAACTCATCTTT.

In this sample, this clone turned up a few times. A read error likely explains this, since a far larger clone differs by one base. Other nucleotide sequences in the sample specify the same CDR3. The chain employs TRDV2 and TRDJ1; D gene ambiguous. The CDR3 consists of 16 residues. The V end lost 3 bases, the J end lost 0 bases, and 16 bases lay between the germline ends. From germline, CDR1 is GEAIGNYY and CDR2 EKD. CDR3 in DNA: TGTGCCTGTGACTCAGTGGAGAGTATGTACACCGATAAACTCATCTTT. Its translation: CACDSVESMYTDKLIF.

Worth noting for this clone: The likely explanation is a read error, given a far larger clone one base away. Other DNA variants within this sample encode the same CDR3. The chain couples TRDV2 to TRDJ3; 13 nucleotides line up with TRDD3. CDR1 is GEAIGNYY and CDR2 is EKD in the germline V gene. The CDR3 is made up of 20 amino acids. The DNA of the CDR3 is TGTGCCTGTGACATCTTACTGGGGGATACGCGGGCCTGGGACACCAGACAGATGTTTTTC. Protein sequence: CACDILLGDTRAWDTRQMFF.

In regard to this clone: It is likely a read error: a sequence one base away is far more abundant. This CDR3 is also generated by other DNA sequences in the sample. The rearrangement uses TRDV2 and TRDJ1, with 7 bases lining up with TRDD3. In germline, CDR1 is GEAIGNYY, CDR2 EKD. This CDR3 contains 14 residues. CDR3 sequence (DNA): TGTGCCTGTGACACCCTCGTACCAGGGGATAAACTCATCTTC. This encodes CACDTLVPGDKLIF.

In this sample, this clone is medium-sized (0.01 to 0.1%). This sequence is one base from a far larger clone and is likely a read error. The chain couples TRDV2 to TRDJ1, with 13 bases fitting TRDD3. With V trimmed by 5 bases and J by 2 bases, 28 bases remained unmatched. Germline values: CDR1 GEAIGNYY, CDR2 EKD. CDR3 size: 23 residues. Here the CDR3 DNA reads TGTGCCTGTGGCACGCTTCCCTCCCCCTCCGTACTGGGGGATACGAGATGGACCGATAAACTCATCTTT. Translated: CACGTLPSPSVLGDTRWTDKLIF.

Concerning this clone itself: This clone may be a read error of a much larger clone one base away. This chain uses TRDV1 with TRDJ1; D is possibly TRDD2 or TRDD3 (5 bases each). This CDR3 has 21 amino acids. Germline CDR1 and CDR2: TSWWSYY and QGS. Trimming took 0 bases from V and 1 from J, leaving 27 bases between them. The CDR3 nucleotides read TGTGCTCTTGGGGAACTCTCGCCTACCCGGCAGACTGAGGGATTCACCGATAAACTCATCTTT. Encoded protein: CALGELSPTRQTEGFTDKLIF.

As regards this clone: This DNA translates differently at residue 3 from the TCRdb protein, which is that of a much larger clone; a read error is likely, and the protein shown is the DNA's own translation. V gene TRDV2 combines with J gene TRDJ3, with 10 positions matching TRDD3. Germline CDR1 reads GEAIGNYY; CDR2 reads EKD. This CDR3 has 18 amino acids. The CDR3 bases are TGTGCCTATGACACGGGGGGATACGACTCCTGGGACACCCGACAGATGTTTTTC. Its protein is CAYDTGGYDSWDTRQMFF.

Worth noting for this clone: With a far larger clone one base away, a read error is the likely cause. The gene calls are TRDV2 and TRDJ1; TRDD3 matches at 9 bases. Looked up from germline, CDR1 is GEAIGNYY and CDR2 is EKD. The CDR3 loop spans 19 amino acids. J lost 5 bases, V lost 0 bases, and 18 bases had no gene match. The CDR3 DNA is TGTGCCTGTGACACCGTCCCTACAGGTACTGGGGGACCATCGGATAAACTCATCTTT. It is translated as CACDTVPTGTGGPSDKLIF.

Judged by abundance, this clone is medium-sized. A single base separates this from a much larger clone, so it may be a read error. J is TRDJ1 and V is TRDV2; 11 nucleotides align to TRDD3. The CDR3 spans 18 residues. V gave up 3 bases and J gave up 3 bases; unmatched junction bases: 14. The V gene's germline CDR1 is GEAIGNYY and CDR2 EKD. CDR3 sequence (DNA): TGTGCCTGTGACCCTCTAGTTGGGGGATACGGGTACGCCGATAAACTCATCTTT. Residues: CACDPLVGGYGYADKLIF.

This clone is termed medium-sized. This likely stems from a read error, as it lies one base from a far larger clone. The chain couples TRDV2 to TRDJ1, with TRDD3 matching over 8 bases. CDR3 length: 17 amino acids. CDR1 is GEAIGNYY, CDR2 EKD, per germline. In nucleotides, the CDR3 is TGTGCCTGTGGCACCGGGGATCACTGGGGGTACACCGATAAACTCATCTTT. This gives the protein CACGTGDHWGYTDKLIF.

This clone has only a few counts. A clone one base away is much larger, so this may be a read error. The V and J genes are TRDV1 and TRDJ1, with 10 positions matching TRDD3. The CDR3 loop spans 21 amino acids. Germline V gene data show CDR1 as TSWWSYY and CDR2 as QGS. The CDR3 protein is CALGELSPTRQTGGFTGKLIF. For the CDR3, the DNA is TGTGCTCTTGGGGAACTCTCGCCTACCCGGCAGACTGGGGGATTCACCGGTAAACTCATCTTT.

This clone was observed a handful of times. The junction does not match germline at one end; this may be a read error. This rearrangement joins TRDV2 to TRDJ1; TRDD3 agrees at 9 bases. The CDR3 length is 17 residues. Germline V gives CDR1 GEAIGNYY, CDR2 EKD. The CDR3 DNA reads as TGTGCCTGTGACACAATAGAGAGCAAGGGGGATACCGGTAAACTCATCTTT. This translates into CACDTIESKGDTGKLIF.

Relative to its sample, this clone is medium-sized. A single base is all that separates this from a far larger clone, so a read error is likely. The chain employs TRDV1 and TRDJ1; TRDD3 matches at 8 bases. Trimming at V came to 0 bases and at J to 0 bases, leaving 33 bases not matched to a gene. This CDR3 has 26 amino acids. The germline CDR1 and CDR2 sequences are TSWWSYY and QGS. The CDR3 nucleotides are TGTGCTCTTGGGGAACTGAGATTCTTCTTACACGCCCTCTACTGGGGGGAGCGCTTCTACACCGATAAACTCATCTTT. It yields the protein CALGELRFFLHALYWGERFYTDKLIF.

There are a few counts of this clone. The amino acid sequence in TCRdb belongs to a much larger clone and departs from this DNA's translation at residue 10, likely a sequencing read error; the sequence shown is translated from the DNA. This chain joins TRDV2 and TRDJ1; 7 bases match TRDD3. This CDR3 spans 16 amino acids. The V and J ends lost 0 bases and 3 bases, in that order; junction bases with no gene match: 9. Looked up from germline, CDR1 is GEAIGNYY and CDR2 is EKD. The CDR3 bases are TGTGCCTGTGACACCGTTGGGGATAAGCCCCCCGATAAACTCATCTTT. It codes for CACDTVGDKPPDKLIF.

This clone was found a few times. The likely explanation is a read error, given a far larger clone one base away. In the same sample, other DNA sequences code for this CDR3. This chain joins TRDV2 and TRDJ1; 9 nucleotides match TRDD3. Germline CDR1 and CDR2: GEAIGNYY and EKD. The CDR3 has 14 amino acids. In DNA, the CDR3 is TGTGCCTGCGACACGCTGGGGGATTCCGATAAACTCATCTTT. Translating it yields CACDTLGDSDKLIF.

Points on this clone: A far larger clone is just one base off, so this is likely a read error. This chain links TRDV2 with TRDJ1; 8 nucleotides match TRDD3. V trimming: 0 bases; J trimming: 3 bases; junction bases outside the gene matches: 11. The germline gives CDR1 GEAIGNYY, CDR2 EKD. The CDR3 is 17 residues long. CDR3 bases: TGTGCCTGTGACACCGGGGATCACTGGGGGTACGCCGATAAACTCATCTTT. As protein: CACDTGDHWGYADKLIF.

A word on this clone: A far larger clone is one base from this, pointing to a likely read error. Other nucleotide sequences in the sample specify the same CDR3. In nucleotides, the CDR3 is TGTGCTCTCCTAATCCCCCTACTGGGGGATAAGACCTATTTGACAGCGCAACTCTTCTTT. This translates into CALLIPLLGDKTYLTAQLFF. The chain is built from TRDV1 and TRDJ2; 11 bases match TRDD3. CDR3 size: 20 residues. CDR1 and CDR2 from the germline V gene are TSWWSYY and QGS.

By its share, this clone is hyperexpanded (1% or more). Other DNA sequences in this sample translate to the same CDR3. The rearrangement joins TRDV2 to TRDJ1; tentative D call: TRDD3 (5 bases). The V gene's germline CDR1 is GEAIGNYY and CDR2 EKD. The CDR3 sequence is 15 residues long. Between the trimmed V and J ends, which lost 0 bases and 2 bases, there was a span of 12 bases. CDR3 coding DNA: TGTGCCTGTGACACCGGGGGGCTATGGACCGATAAACTCATCTTT. It specifies CACDTGGLWTDKLIF.

The chain combines TRDV2 with TRDJ1; 7 bases are shared with TRDD3. V lost 3 bases, J lost 0 bases, and 9 bases stayed unmatched. The germline CDR1 and CDR2 sequences are GEAIGNYY and EKD. The CDR3 contains 16 residues. CDR3 residues: CACDPLGDPYTDKLIF. CDR3 coding DNA: TGTGCCTGTGACCCCTTGGGGGACCCGTACACCGATAAACTCATCTTT.

Concerning this clone itself: A read error likely explains this, since a far larger clone differs by one base. Other DNA sequences in the sample encode the same CDR3. The rearrangement uses TRDV2 and TRDJ1; 11 bases are a match to TRDD3. Germline V gene sequence: CDR1 GEAIGNYY, CDR2 EKD. This CDR3 has 18 residues. V was clipped by 0 bases and J by 5 bases; unmatched bases: 13. The CDR3 protein is CACDTVGGWGIQGDKLIF. In nucleotides, the CDR3 is TGTGCCTGTGACACCGTAGGGGGCTGGGGGATACAAGGTGATAAACTCATCTTT.

With regard to this clone: The protein given by TCRdb reflects a much larger clone and differs at residue 9 from this DNA's translation, likely from a read error; the protein shown is the DNA's translation. This chain uses TRDV1 with TRDJ1; 9 bases fit TRDD3. Trimming cost V 0 bases and J 0 bases; bases outside gene matches: 20. This CDR3 comprises 22 residues. Germline V gene lookup returns CDR1 TSWWSYY and CDR2 QGS. The CDR3 region is CALGELCLSSGGYCPYTDKLIF. The CDR3 region has the DNA TGTGCTCTTGGGGAACTATGCCTATCCAGTGGGGGATATTGCCCGTACACCGATAAACTCATCTTT.